These T cell receptor beta chains were read from a single sample in a study of control samples from healthy donors and cancer patients. Sequencing used immunoSEQ multiplex PCR; TCRdb keeps in-frame clones, though not all of them. The sample includes around 81,000 clones, over 90% seen only once; the top ten take approximately 1.5%. The source material was blood. Source of these receptors: a woman aged 25-40 years in good health. Both conserved end residues are trimmed from each CDR3. Each record gives: V gene, CDR3 protein.

TRBV21-1 ASQRGGETQY
TRBV5-1 ASSRTETSSTDTQY
TRBV7-9 ASSLNRVGNSPLH
TRBV18 ASSPDREFGGYT
TRBV7-9 ASTQLGGTYEQY
TRBV18 ASSPPIGTEGVYGYT
TRBV28 ASSFQGSYEQY
TRBV3-1/TRBV3-2 ASSQFGRAGGHTQY
TRBV12-5 ASGSALGLSNQPQH
TRBV14 ASSRTVPYEQY
TRBV19 ASSIGRGWNTGELF
TRBV5-4 ASSSRTSVKNIQY
TRBV29-1 SVRQNSNQPQH
TRBV5-1 ASSLFGSGRPNSPLH
TRBV19 ASSIREDNEKLF
TRBV18 ASSRTENTEAF
TRBV7-8 ASSHLGGTQETQY
TRBV7-9 ASSFSREWNIQY
TRBV21-1 ASRRTSGSLAGYEQY
TRBV19 ASPTDVEAF
TRBV5-1 ASSFQGGNTEAF
TRBV6-2/TRBV6-3 ASSYRDRRPYNEQF
TRBV2 ASRIGDTGILIPHEQY
TRBV7-9 ASSARHIGANTGELF
TRBV27 ASSSGQGRRATEAF
TRBV6-5 ASSPLANEQF
TRBV6-5 ASKRSTTYGYT